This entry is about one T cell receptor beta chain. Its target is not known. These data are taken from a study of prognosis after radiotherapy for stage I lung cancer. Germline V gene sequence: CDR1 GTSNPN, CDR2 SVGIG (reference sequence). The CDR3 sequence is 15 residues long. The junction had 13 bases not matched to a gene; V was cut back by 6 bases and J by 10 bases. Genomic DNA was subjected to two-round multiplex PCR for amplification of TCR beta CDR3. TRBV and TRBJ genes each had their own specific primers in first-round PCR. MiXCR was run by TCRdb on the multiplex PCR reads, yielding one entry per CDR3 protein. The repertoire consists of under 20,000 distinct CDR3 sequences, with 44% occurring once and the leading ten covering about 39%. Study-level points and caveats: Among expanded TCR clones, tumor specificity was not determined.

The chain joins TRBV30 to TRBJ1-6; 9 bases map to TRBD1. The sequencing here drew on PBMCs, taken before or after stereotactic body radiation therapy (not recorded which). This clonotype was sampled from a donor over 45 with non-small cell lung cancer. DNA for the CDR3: TGTGCCTGCCTCAAACGGGACAGGGCGGGCTCACCCCTCCACTTT. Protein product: CACLKRDRAGSPLHF.